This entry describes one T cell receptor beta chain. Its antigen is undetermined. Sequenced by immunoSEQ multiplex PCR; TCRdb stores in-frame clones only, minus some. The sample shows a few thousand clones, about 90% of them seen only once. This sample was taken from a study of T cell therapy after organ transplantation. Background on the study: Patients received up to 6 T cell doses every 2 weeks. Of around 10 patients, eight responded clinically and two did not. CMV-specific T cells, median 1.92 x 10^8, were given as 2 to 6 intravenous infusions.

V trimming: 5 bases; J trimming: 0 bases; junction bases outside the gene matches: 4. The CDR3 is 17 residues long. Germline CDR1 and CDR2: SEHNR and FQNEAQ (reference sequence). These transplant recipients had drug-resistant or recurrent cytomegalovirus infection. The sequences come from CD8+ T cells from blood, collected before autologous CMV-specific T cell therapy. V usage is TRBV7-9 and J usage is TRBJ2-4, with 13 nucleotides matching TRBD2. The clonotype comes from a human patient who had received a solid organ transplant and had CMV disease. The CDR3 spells CASSPGTSGVAKNIQYF. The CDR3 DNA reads TGTGCCAGCAGCCCGGGGACTAGCGGGGTAGCCAAAAACATTCAGTACTTC. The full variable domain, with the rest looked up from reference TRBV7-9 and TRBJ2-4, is DTGVSQNPRHKITKRGQNVTFRCDPISEHNRLYWYRQTLGQGPEFLTYFQNEAQLEKSRLLSDRFSAERPKGSFSTLEIQRTEQGDSAMYLCASSPGTSGVAKNIQYFGAGTRLSVL.